The clone carrying this TCR beta chain has just one count. MiXCR, applied by TCRdb to the 5' RACE reads, yields one record per CDR3 protein. The table lists about 400,000 distinct CDR3 sequences, more than 15% of them singletons. This sample stems from a study of T-cell memory formation after mild COVID-19. Study-wide background: Largely donor-specific TCR clusters were found.

This CDR3 is built from 13 residues. Trimming pared 3 bases from V and 10 bases from J, leaving 10 bases between. The TCR originated in a man younger than 30 who had mild COVID-19 (a few samples of this study predate the infection). Cell type and time point are not known. The chain joins TRBV12-3 or TRBV12-4 to TRBJ1-6; TRBD1 is a possible D gene (6 bases). The sample was PBMCs or a T cell subset sorted from them (not recorded which). This CDR3 is CASSFSGGSPLHF. DNA for the CDR3: TGTGCCAGCAGTTTCTCGGGGGGCTCACCCCTCCACTTT.